Listed here are 24 T cell receptor beta chains from one sample, sequenced in a study of blood T cell repertoires in COVID-19. The repertoire was sequenced with immunoSEQ multiplex PCR; TCRdb's copy has only in-frame clones and lacks some. The data contain around 300,000 clones, approximately 83% of them singletons. The sequencing sample was made of peripheral blood. These receptors were obtained from a human donor in a cohort sampled during active COVID-19.

V usage is TRBV3-1 (or the pseudogene TRBV3-2) and J usage is TRBJ1-2; D uncertain. Trimming took off 1 base at V and 4 bases at J, with 10 bases between the two ends. The germline V gene has CDR1 LGHDT and CDR2 YNNKEL (reference sequence). This CDR3 is 14 amino acids long. CDR3 sequence: CASSQALSGYGYTF. The CDR3 DNA follows: TGTGCCAGCAGCCAAGCCCTATCTGGCTATGGCTACACCTTC.

The V call is TRBV12-3 or TRBV12-4, the J call TRBJ1-2, with 7 nucleotides matching TRBD1. V dropped 4 bases and J dropped 5; count of bases not matched to a gene: 4. The CDR3 is 13 residues long. The CDR3: CASSSQGPYGYTF. The CDR3 DNA reads TGTGCCAGCAGTTCACAGGGGCCGTATGGCTACACCTTC.

The V gene is TRBV27, the J gene TRBJ2-1; the D gene is possibly TRBD2 (5 bases). V was trimmed by 3 bases and J by 10 bases, leaving 19 bases between them. Germline V CDR1 and CDR2: MNHEY, SMNVEV (reference sequence). The CDR3 has 15 amino acids. CDR3 nucleotide sequence: TGTGCCAGCAGTTTCGCTAGCCAAGGGAGTGGGGAGCAGTTCTTC. It translates to CASSFASQGSGEQFF.

The chain joins TRBV5-1 to TRBJ2-5; D unclear. V lost 5 bases and J 2 bases, leaving 10 bases between the germline ends. The CDR3 spans 13 residues. Germline CDR1 and CDR2: SGHRS and YFSETQ. CDR3 region: CASSHPRQETQYF. CDR3 DNA sequence: TGCGCCAGCAGTCATCCCAGACAAGAGACCCAGTACTTC.

For this clone: The identical CDR3 is also encoded by other nucleotide sequences in the sample. V usage is TRBV7-2 and J usage is TRBJ2-5; no clear D. CDR1 SGHTA and CDR2 FQGNSA come from the germline V gene. This CDR3 comprises 12 residues. The V end was cut by 1 base, the J end by 5 bases, with 5 bases between. CDR3: CASSLDRETQYF. CDR3 bases: TGTGCCAGCAGCTTAGACCGGGAGACCCAGTACTTC.

The CDR3 loop is CASSRNSLAGAYEQYF. CDR3 nucleotide sequence: TGTGCCAGCAGCCGTAACTCACTAGCGGGAGCCTACGAGCAGTACTTC. The rearrangement joins TRBV14 to TRBJ2-7; 11 bases line up with TRBD2. The CDR3 covers 16 residues. V lost 4 bases, J lost 2 bases, and 7 bases stayed unmatched. Germline CDR1 reads SGHDN; CDR2 reads FVKESK.

The chain recombines TRBV24-1 with TRBJ2-1, with TRBD2 identical over 7 bases. The CDR3 has 17 residues. The germline V gene encodes CDR1 KGHDR and CDR2 SFDVKD. The junction had 14 bases not matched to a gene; V was cut back by 3 bases and J by 7 bases. The CDR3 loop is CATSDPTTRGVSNEQFF. The CDR3 coding sequence is TGTGCCACCAGTGATCCCACGACTCGGGGGGTTTCGAATGAGCAGTTCTTC.

This clone showed up just a few times. The J gene is TRBJ1-5, the V gene TRBV5-1; D gene uncertain. The V gene lost 2 bases and the J gene lost 7 bases, with 10 bases spanning the gap. The CDR3 extends over 13 amino acids. Germline V CDR1 and CDR2: SGHRS, YFSETQ. The DNA for the CDR3 is TGCGCCAGCAGCTTAGGCCGCGGGCAGCCCCAGCATTTT. It translates to CASSLGRGQPQHF. Filled out from reference TRBV5-1 and TRBJ1-5, the complete variable domain reads KAGVTQTPRYLIKTRGQQVTLSCSPISGHRSVSWYQQTPGQGLQFLFEYFSETQRNKGNFPGRFSGRQFSNSRSEMNVSTLELGDSALYLCASSLGRGQPQHFGDGTRLSIL.

J is TRBJ1-5 and V is TRBV15; 9 positions match TRBD1. The CDR3 sequence is 17 residues long. Per germline, CDR1 LNHNV and CDR2 YYDKDF (reference sequence). The trim removed 1 base at V and 1 base at J, leaving 5 bases unmatched. CDR3 sequence (DNA): TGTGCCACCAGCAGAGTTATGGGACAGGGAAGCAATCAGCCCCAGCATTTT. This translates into CATSRVMGQGSNQPQHF.

This chain joins TRBV15 and TRBJ1-3, with D hard to call. Germline V gives CDR1 LNHNV, CDR2 YYDKDF (reference sequence). Trimming pared 0 bases from V and 3 bases from J, leaving 3 bases between. CDR3 length: 13 amino acids. This chain's CDR3 is CATSRDLGNTIYF. DNA of the CDR3: TGTGCCACCAGCAGAGATCTTGGAAACACCATATATTTT.

V and J are TRBV9 and TRBJ2-1, with D possibly TRBD2 on 5 matching bases. Between the trimmed V and J ends, which lost 5 bases and 10 bases, there was a span of 16 bases. The germline V gene has CDR1 SGDLS and CDR2 YYNGEE. The CDR3 is 13 residues long. CDR3 sequence reads: CASSSVGVREQFF. In DNA form, the CDR3 reads TGTGCCAGCAGTTCCGTCGGGGTGAGGGAGCAGTTCTTC.

DNA of the CDR3: TGTGCCAGTGCTAGGACAGGCGGCACAGATACGCAGTATTTT. This encodes CASARTGGTDTQYF. The J gene is TRBJ2-3, the V gene TRBV3-1 (or the pseudogene TRBV3-2); 7 positions match TRBD1. CDR3 length: 14 amino acids. V lost 9 bases and J lost 1; bases outside the gene matches: 7. Germline lookup yields CDR1 LGHDT and CDR2 YNNKEL (reference sequence).

The V gene is TRBV28, the J gene TRBJ2-7, with 7 bases aligning to TRBD2. CDR1 and CDR2 (germline): MDHEN, SYDVKM. Trimming cost V 5 bases and J 0 bases; bases outside gene matches: 4. The CDR3 is 14 residues long. The CDR3 is CASSESGTSYEQYF. DNA of the CDR3: TGTGCCAGCAGTGAGAGCGGGACCTCCTACGAGCAGTACTTC.

The V gene is TRBV19, the J gene TRBJ2-5; D not resolved. V was pared by 5 bases and J by 4 bases, with 11 bases between. The CDR3 has 13 amino acids. Germline V gene data show CDR1 as LNHDA and CDR2 as SQIVND (reference sequence). CDR3 in amino acids: CASSPSSRETQYF. CDR3 bases: TGTGCCAGTAGTCCTAGTTCTCGAGAGACCCAGTACTTC. The full variable domain, with the rest looked up from reference TRBV19 and TRBJ2-5, is DGGITQSPKYLFRKEGQNVTLSCEQNLNHDAMYWYRQDPGQGLRLIYYSQIVNDFQKGDIAEGYSVSREKKESFPLTVTSAQKNPTAFYLCASSPSSRETQYFGPGTRLLVL.

The V gene is TRBV27, the J gene TRBJ2-2; 7 nucleotides line up with TRBD2. The CDR3 is made up of 15 amino acids. CDR1 and CDR2 (germline): MNHEY, SMNVEV (reference sequence). J gave up 5 bases and V 7 bases, and 10 bases lay outside the gene matches. This CDR3 is CASKGGSFGTGELFF. CDR3 DNA: TGTGCCAGCAAGGGCGGGAGTTTTGGGACCGGGGAGCTGTTTTTT.

The chain employs TRBV3-1 (or the pseudogene TRBV3-2) and TRBJ2-1; the D gene is possibly TRBD2 (6 bases). The CDR3 consists of 16 residues. Germline assignment: CDR1 LGHDT and CDR2 YNNKEL (reference sequence). Between the trimmed V and J ends, which lost 4 bases and 7 bases, there was a span of 20 bases. CDR3 coding DNA: TGTGCCAGCAGCCGGGGCCTGGCGGGGAAGGTAAATGAGCAGTTCTTC. Translated: CASSRGLAGKVNEQFF.

V and J are TRBV7-2 and TRBJ1-2; no definite D call. The CDR3 has 15 amino acids. Trimming took off 2 bases at V and 2 bases at J, with 12 bases between the two ends. Germline V gives CDR1 SGHTA, CDR2 FQGNSA. The CDR3 is CASSLWADLNYGYTF. The CDR3 DNA is TGTGCCAGCAGCTTATGGGCCGATTTAAACTATGGCTACACCTTC.

This clone was seen more than once but under ten times. A read error may account for a junction end that differs from germline. The J gene is TRBJ2-7, the V gene TRBV7-2; 7 bases are shared with TRBD1. In germline, CDR1 is SGHTA, CDR2 FQGNSA. The CDR3 covers 14 residues. Written as DNA, the CDR3 is TGTGCCAGCAGCTTAGGGGGGTACAGGGGTCCTTTTGAGTTC. It codes for CASSLGGYRGPFEF.

CDR3 protein: CASSLGEGAGAGYTF. CDR3 nucleotide sequence: TGCGCCAGCAGCCTGGGCGAAGGGGCCGGCGCTGGCTACACCTTC. This rearrangement joins TRBV4-1 to TRBJ1-2; perhaps TRBD1 as D (5 bases). V dropped 4 bases and J dropped 7 bases, with 19 bases sitting between them. The CDR3 runs 15 residues. CDR1 MGHRA and CDR2 YSYEKL come from the germline V gene.

This clone was seen a single time. The V call is TRBV19, the J call TRBJ2-1; D gene unclear. The CDR3 sequence is 12 residues long. CDR1 LNHDA and CDR2 SQIVND come from the germline V gene (reference sequence). Trimming cost V 3 bases and J 5 bases, with 5 bases left between them. CDR3 region: CASSIAHNEQFF. The CDR3 region has the DNA TGTGCCAGTAGTATTGCGCACAATGAGCAGTTCTTC.

This clone was picked up one time. Additional DNA sequences in this sample encode the identical CDR3. The chain uses TRBV7-2 and TRBJ2-7; the match to TRBD2 covers 7 bases. In germline, CDR1 is SGHTA, CDR2 FQGNSA. The CDR3 extends over 13 amino acids. V was pared by 5 bases and J by 2 bases, with 3 bases of the junction left unmatched. The CDR3 reads CASSPSGAYEQYF. The CDR3 coding sequence is TGTGCCAGCAGCCCGAGCGGGGCCTACGAGCAGTACTTC.

The chain combines TRBV15 with TRBJ2-7; perhaps TRBD1 as D (5 bases). The germline V gene encodes CDR1 LNHNV and CDR2 YYDKDF (reference sequence). This CDR3 is 16 amino acids long. Trimming cost V 6 bases and J 7 bases, with 25 bases left between them. Here the CDR3 DNA reads TGTGCCACCAGTCAGACCCCCCTTTTGGGGCAGGAGGAGCAGTACTTC. Protein product: CATSQTPLLGQEEQYF.

The chain combines TRBV18 with TRBJ1-1, with 7 positions matching TRBD1. The germline V gene has CDR1 KGHSH and CDR2 LQKENI. This CDR3 has 14 amino acids. V gave up 5 bases and J gave up 0 bases; unmatched junction bases: 3. The CDR3 loop is CASSSTGVNTEAFF. As DNA, the CDR3 is TGTGCCAGCTCAAGCACAGGGGTGAACACTGAAGCTTTCTTT.

V is TRBV7-9 and J is TRBJ1-2; D remains unclear. The CDR3 consists of 13 residues. V was pared by 3 bases and J by 6 bases, with 11 bases between. Germline lookup yields CDR1 SEHNR and CDR2 FQNEAQ (reference sequence). The CDR3 DNA follows: TGTGCCAGCAGCTTTGAAGAGGGTAATGGCTACACCTTC. This codes for CASSFEEGNGYTF.